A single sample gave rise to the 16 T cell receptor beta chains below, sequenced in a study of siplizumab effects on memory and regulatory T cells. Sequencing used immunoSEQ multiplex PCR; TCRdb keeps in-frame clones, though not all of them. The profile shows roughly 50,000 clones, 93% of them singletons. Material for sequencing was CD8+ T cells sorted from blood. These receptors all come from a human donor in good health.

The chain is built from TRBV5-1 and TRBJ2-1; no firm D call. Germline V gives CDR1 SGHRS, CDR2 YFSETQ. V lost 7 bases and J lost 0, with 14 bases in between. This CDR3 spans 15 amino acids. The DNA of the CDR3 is TGCGCCAGCGCCACGGACCCAAGCTCCTACAATGAGCAGTTCTTC. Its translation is CASATDPSSYNEQFF.

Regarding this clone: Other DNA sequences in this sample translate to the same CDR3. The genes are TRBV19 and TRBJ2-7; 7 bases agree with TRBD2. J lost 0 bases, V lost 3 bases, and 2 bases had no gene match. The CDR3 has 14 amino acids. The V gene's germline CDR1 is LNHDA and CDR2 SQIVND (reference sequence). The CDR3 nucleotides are TGTGCCAGTAGTATCGGGGGGAGCTCCTACGAGCAGTACTTC. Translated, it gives CASSIGGSSYEQYF.

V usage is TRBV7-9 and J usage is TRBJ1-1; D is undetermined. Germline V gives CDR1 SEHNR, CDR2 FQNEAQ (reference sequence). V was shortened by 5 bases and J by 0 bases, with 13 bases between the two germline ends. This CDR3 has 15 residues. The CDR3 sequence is CASSEVTGMNTEAFF. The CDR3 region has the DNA TGTGCCAGCAGCGAGGTGACGGGAATGAACACTGAAGCTTTCTTT. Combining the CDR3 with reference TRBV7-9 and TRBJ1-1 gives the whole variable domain DTGVSQNPRHKITKRGQNVTFRCDPISEHNRLYWYRQTLGQGPEFLTYFQNEAQLEKSRLLSDRFSAERPKGSFSTLEIQRTEQGDSAMYLCASSEVTGMNTEAFFGQGTRLTVV.

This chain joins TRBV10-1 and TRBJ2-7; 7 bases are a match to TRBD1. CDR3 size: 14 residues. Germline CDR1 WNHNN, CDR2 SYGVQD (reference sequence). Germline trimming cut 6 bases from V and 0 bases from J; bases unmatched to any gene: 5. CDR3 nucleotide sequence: TGCGCCAGCAGCTCGACAGGGAGCTCCTACGAGCAGTACTTC. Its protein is CASSSTGSSYEQYF.

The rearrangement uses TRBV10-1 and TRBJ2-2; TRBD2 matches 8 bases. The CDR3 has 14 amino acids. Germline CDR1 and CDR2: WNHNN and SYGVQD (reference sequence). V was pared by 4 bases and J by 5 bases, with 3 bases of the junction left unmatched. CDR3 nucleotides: TGCGCCAGCAGTGTGGGACTAGAGACCGGGGAGCTGTTTTTT. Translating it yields CASSVGLETGELFF.

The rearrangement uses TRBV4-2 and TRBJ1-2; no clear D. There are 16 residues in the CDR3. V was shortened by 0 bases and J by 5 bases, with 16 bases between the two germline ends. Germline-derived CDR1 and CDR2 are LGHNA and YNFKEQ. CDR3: CASSQEWAGPSYGYTF. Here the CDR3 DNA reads TGTGCCAGCAGCCAAGAATGGGCCGGACCCTCATATGGCTACACCTTC.

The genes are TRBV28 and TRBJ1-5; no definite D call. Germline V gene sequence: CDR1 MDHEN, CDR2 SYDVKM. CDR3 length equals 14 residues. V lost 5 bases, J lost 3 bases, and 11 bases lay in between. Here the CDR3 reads CASSPPGNNQPQHF. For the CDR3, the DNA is TGTGCCAGCAGTCCCCCGGGTAACAATCAGCCCCAGCATTTT.

CDR3 loop: CASSKLAGGIYEQFF. The CDR3 bases are TGTGCCAGCAGTAAACTAGCGGGAGGTATATATGAGCAGTTCTTC. The chain recombines TRBV2 with TRBJ2-1, with 12 nucleotides matching TRBD2. Germline V gene lookup returns CDR1 SNHLY and CDR2 FYNNEI. The V and J ends lost 5 bases and 8 bases, in that order; junction bases with no gene match: 7. This CDR3 comprises 15 residues.

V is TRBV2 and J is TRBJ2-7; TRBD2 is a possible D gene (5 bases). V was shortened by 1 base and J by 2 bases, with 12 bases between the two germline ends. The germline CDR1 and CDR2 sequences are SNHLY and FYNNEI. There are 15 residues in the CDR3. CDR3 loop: CASSEVEGSAYEQYF. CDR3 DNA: TGTGCCAGCAGTGAAGTTGAGGGTTCCGCCTACGAGCAGTACTTC.

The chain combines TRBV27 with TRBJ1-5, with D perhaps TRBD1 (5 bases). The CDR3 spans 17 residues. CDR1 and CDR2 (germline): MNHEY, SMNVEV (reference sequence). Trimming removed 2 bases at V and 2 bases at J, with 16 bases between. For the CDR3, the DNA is TGTGCCAGCAGTTTACGTCAGGGCGGTGATGGCAATCAGCCCCAGCATTTT. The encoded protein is CASSLRQGGDGNQPQHF.

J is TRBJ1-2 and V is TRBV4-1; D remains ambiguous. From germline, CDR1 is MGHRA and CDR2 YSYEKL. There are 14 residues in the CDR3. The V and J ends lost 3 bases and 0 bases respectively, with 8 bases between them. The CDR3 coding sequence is TGCGCCAGCAGCCAGAAGGACGCTAACTATGGCTACACCTTC. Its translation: CASSQKDANYGYTF.

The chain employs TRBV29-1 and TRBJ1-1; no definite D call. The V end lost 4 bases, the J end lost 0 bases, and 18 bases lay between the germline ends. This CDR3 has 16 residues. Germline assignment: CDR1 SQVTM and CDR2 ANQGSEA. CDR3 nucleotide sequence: TGCAGCGTTGTCGGTCCGGGAGGATACTTGAACACTGAAGCTTTCTTT. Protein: CSVVGPGGYLNTEAFF.

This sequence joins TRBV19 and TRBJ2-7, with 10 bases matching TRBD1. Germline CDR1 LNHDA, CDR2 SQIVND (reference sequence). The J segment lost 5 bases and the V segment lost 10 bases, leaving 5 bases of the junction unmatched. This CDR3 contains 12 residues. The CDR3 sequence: CATQTGGNEQYF. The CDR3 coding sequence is TGTGCCACCCAGACAGGGGGCAACGAGCAGTACTTC.

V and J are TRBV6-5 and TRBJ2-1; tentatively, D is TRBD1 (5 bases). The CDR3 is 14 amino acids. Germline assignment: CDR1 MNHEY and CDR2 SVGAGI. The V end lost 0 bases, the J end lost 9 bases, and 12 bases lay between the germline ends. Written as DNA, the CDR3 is TGTGCCAGCAGTTACTCCAGGGTAACGGGTGAGCAGTTCTTC. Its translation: CASSYSRVTGEQFF.

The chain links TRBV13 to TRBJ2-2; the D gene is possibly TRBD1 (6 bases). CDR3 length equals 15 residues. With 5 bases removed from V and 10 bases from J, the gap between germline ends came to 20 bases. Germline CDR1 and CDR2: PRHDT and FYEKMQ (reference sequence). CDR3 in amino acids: CASSTPDSEREELFF. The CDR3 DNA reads TGTGCCAGCAGCACCCCGGACAGCGAAAGGGAGGAGCTGTTTTTT.

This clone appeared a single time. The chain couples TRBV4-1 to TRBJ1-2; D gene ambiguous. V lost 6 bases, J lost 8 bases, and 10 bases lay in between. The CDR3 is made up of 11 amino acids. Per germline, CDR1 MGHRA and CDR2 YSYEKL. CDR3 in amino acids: CASSLGRGYTF. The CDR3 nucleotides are TGCGCCAGCAGTCTGGGAAGAGGCTACACCTTC.